This is a list of T cell receptor beta chains from one sample in a study of cytomegalovirus exposure and HLA in healthy donors. Generated by immunoSEQ multiplex PCR, the TCRdb table keeps only in-frame clones and is missing some. The table has about 120,000 clones, around 89% seen once; the top ten hold 1.4%. Sequences were obtained from PBMCs. These receptors all stem from a woman aged 25 to 45 in good health and CMV-seropositive. Both conserved end residues are part of each CDR3.

TRBV7-9	TRBJ2-3	CASSQEEAGGPDTQYF
TRBV5-6	TRBJ2-1	CASRNVPGQSYNEQFF
TRBV9	TRBJ2-4	CASSVGGESKNIQYF
TRBV5-4	TRBJ2-5	CASSLGQETQYF
TRBV30	TRBJ2-7	CACIGGGPYEQYF
TRBV7-6	TRBJ2-7	CASSFLAGGTYEQYF
TRBV18	TRBJ1-2	CASSSGQGHSYGYTF
TRBV7-3	TRBJ2-5	CASSPEAGSLETQYF
TRBV6-4	TRBJ2-1	CASSDLRGFDYNEQFF
TRBV30	TRBJ2-5	CAWSPGRVRKETQYF
TRBV14	TRBJ1-2	CASSQDHGTGAGYTF
TRBV10-2	TRBJ2-3	CASSRRTGSDTQYF
TRBV5-1	TRBJ1-2	CASSLAGTYGYTF
TRBV9	TRBJ2-5	CASSVGGTETQYF
TRBV15	TRBJ2-7	CATSRDQQSYEQYF
TRBV6-4	TRBJ2-5	CASSDPVEGTIQETQYF
TRBV5-6	TRBJ2-1	CASSLGTSVNEQFF
TRBV7-2	TRBJ1-3	CASSSARSGNTIYF
TRBV28	TRBJ2-7	CASRRDSPRDEQYF
TRBV6-4	TRBJ1-2	CASSGTGSQGGYTF
TRBV2	TRBJ2-1	CAHAAGGPYDNEQFF
TRBV6-6	TRBJ1-5	CASSTGDGNQPQHF
TRBV4-1	TRBJ2-7	CASSQVSGGEDYEQYF
TRBV5-1	TRBJ2-7	CASRSSGGYEQYF
TRBV19	TRBJ1-5	CASSIGTTGNQPQHF
TRBV15	TRBJ1-1	CATSRQGSPSRTEAFF
TRBV2	TRBJ1-2	CASSEQGIGYGYTF
TRBV18	TRBJ2-1	CASSPPTSGIDEQFF
TRBV2	TRBJ2-3	CASRRGSTTDTQYF
TRBV4-3	TRBJ1-1	CANSCDTEAFF
TRBV11-2	TRBJ2-7	CASSSPRGKAYEQYF
TRBV7-9	TRBJ2-5	CASSLGLAGGAVRAQYF
TRBV5-4	TRBJ1-6	CASSADYNSPLHF
TRBV7-2	TRBJ1-1	CASSQGRASTEAFF
TRBV18	TRBJ2-4	CASSPPSLAVAKNIQYF
TRBV5-1	TRBJ2-7	CASSLAGRSYEQYF
TRBV4-2	TRBJ2-1	CASSPQPGLENNEQFF
TRBV6-5	TRBJ1-1	CASSYSHSRVTEAFF
TRBV7-2	TRBJ1-1	CASSLRFYETNTEAFF
TRBV11-3	TRBJ2-1	CASSSGVGNEQFF
TRBV29-1	TRBJ2-2	CSVRQGSSPDRELFF
TRBV19	TRBJ1-5	CASSINAAGTQHF
TRBV11-2	TRBJ2-7	CASSLGGGASYEQYF
TRBV4-3	TRBJ2-2	CAGSQGPGGMGRTGELFF
TRBV2	TRBJ2-1	CASSGSGVPANEQFF